The text below deals with one TCR beta chain. This sample's time point: after dendritic cell vaccination, including at tumor progression/relapse. These data belong to a study of glioma-infiltrating T cells after dendritic cell vaccination. Germline V gene lookup returns CDR1 SGDLS and CDR2 YYNGEE. V lost 3 bases and J lost 4, with 16 bases in between. The CDR3 runs 15 residues. Measured with immunoSEQ multiplex PCR; TCRdb has only the in-frame clones, and not every one. This sample carries more than 95,000 clones, over 80% of them seen once, and the ten largest clones take 5.4%. The source material was blood, sampled after dendritic cell vaccination. This clonotype was sampled from a human donor with glioblastoma. The rearrangement links TRBV9 to TRBJ1-2; TRBD1 is a possible D gene (6 bases). DNA of the CDR3: TGTGCCAGCAGCGCCTGGGGGGGCGCCGGCTATGGCTACACCTTC. This translates into CASSAWGGAGYGYTF.